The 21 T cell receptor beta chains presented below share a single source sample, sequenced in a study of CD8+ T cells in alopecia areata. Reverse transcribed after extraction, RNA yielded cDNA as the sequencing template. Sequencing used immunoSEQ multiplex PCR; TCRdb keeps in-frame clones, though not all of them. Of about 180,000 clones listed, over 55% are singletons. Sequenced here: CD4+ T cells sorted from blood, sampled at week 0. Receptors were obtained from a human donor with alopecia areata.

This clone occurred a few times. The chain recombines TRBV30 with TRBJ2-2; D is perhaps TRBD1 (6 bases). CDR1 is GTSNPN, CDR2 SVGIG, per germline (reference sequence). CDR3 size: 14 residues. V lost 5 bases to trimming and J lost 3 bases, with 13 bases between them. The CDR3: CAWEGDMDTGELFF. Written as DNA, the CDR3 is TGTGCCTGGGAAGGGGACATGGACACCGGGGAGCTGTTTTTT.

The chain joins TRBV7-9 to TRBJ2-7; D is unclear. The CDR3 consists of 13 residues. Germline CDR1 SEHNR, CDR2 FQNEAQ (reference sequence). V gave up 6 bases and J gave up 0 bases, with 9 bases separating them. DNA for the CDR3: TGTGCCAGCAGTTTCCGTAGCTCCTACGAGCAGTACTTC. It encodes CASSFRSSYEQYF. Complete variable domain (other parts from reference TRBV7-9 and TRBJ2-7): DTGVSQNPRHKITKRGQNVTFRCDPISEHNRLYWYRQTLGQGPEFLTYFQNEAQLEKSRLLSDRFSAERPKGSFSTLEIQRTEQGDSAMYLCASSFRSSYEQYFGPGTRLTVT.

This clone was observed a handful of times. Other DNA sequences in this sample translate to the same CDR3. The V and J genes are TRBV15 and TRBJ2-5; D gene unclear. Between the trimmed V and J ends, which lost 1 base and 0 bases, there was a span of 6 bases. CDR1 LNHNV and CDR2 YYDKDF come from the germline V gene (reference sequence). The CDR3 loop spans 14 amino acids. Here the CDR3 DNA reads TGTGCCACCAGCAGAGGAGGAAACCAAGAGACCCAGTACTTC. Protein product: CATSRGGNQETQYF.

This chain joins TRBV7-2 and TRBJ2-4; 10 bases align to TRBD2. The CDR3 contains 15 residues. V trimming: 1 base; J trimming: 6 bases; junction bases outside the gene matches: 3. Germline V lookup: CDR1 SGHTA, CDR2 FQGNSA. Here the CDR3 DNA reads TGTGCCAGCAGCTTAGGACTAGCGGGCATAAACATTCAGTACTTC. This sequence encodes CASSLGLAGINIQYF.

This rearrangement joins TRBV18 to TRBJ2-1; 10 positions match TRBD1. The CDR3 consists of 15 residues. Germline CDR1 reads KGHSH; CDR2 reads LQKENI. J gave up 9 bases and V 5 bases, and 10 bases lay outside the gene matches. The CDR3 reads CASSADRGPATEQFF. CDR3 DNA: TGTGCCAGCTCAGCCGACAGGGGGCCGGCCACTGAGCAGTTCTTC. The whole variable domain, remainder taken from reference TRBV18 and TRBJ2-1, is NAGVMQNPRHLVRRRGQEARLRCSPMKGHSHVYWYRQLPEEGLKFMVYLQKENIIDESGMPKERFSAEFPKEGPSILRIQQVVRGDSAAYFCASSADRGPATEQFFGPGTRLTVL.

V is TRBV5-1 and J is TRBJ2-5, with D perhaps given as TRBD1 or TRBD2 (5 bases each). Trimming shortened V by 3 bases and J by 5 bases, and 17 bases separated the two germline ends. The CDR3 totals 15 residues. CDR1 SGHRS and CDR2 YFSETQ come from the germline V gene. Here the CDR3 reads CASSSPGTASETQYF. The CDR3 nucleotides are TGCGCCAGCAGCTCGCCCGGGACGGCCAGCGAGACCCAGTACTTC. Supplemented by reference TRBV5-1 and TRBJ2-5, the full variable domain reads KAGVTQTPRYLIKTRGQQVTLSCSPISGHRSVSWYQQTPGQGLQFLFEYFSETQRNKGNFPGRFSGRQFSNSRSEMNVSTLELGDSALYLCASSSPGTASETQYFGPGTRLLVL.

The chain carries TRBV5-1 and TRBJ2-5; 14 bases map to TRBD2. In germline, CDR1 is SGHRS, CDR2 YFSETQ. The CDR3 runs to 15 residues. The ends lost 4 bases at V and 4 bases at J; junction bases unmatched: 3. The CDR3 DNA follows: TGCGCCAGCAGCGTGGGACTAGCGGGGGTAGAGACCCAGTACTTC. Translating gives CASSVGLAGVETQYF.

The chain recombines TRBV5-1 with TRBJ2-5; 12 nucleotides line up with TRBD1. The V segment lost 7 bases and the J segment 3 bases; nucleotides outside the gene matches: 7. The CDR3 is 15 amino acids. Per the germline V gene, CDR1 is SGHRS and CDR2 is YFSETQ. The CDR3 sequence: CASGGQGAQEETQYF. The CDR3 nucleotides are TGCGCCAGCGGGGGACAGGGGGCGCAGGAAGAGACCCAGTACTTC.

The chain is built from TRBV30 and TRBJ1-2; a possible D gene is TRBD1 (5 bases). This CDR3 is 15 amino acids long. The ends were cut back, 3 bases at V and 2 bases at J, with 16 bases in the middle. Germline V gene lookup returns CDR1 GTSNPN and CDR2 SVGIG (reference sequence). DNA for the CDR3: TGTGCCTGGAGCCCCGGGGCCTCTACGAACTATGGCTACACCTTC. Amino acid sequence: CAWSPGASTNYGYTF.

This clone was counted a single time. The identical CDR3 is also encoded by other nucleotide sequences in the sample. CDR3 residues: CASSLTGGDQETQYF. The CDR3 nucleotides read TGTGCCAGCAGCTTGACAGGGGGTGACCAAGAGACCCAGTACTTC. The chain joins TRBV7-3 to TRBJ2-5, with 9 bases identical to TRBD1. The CDR3 covers 15 residues. J was trimmed by 0 bases and V by 3 bases; bases with no gene match: 2. The V gene's germline CDR1 is SGHTA and CDR2 FQGTGA.

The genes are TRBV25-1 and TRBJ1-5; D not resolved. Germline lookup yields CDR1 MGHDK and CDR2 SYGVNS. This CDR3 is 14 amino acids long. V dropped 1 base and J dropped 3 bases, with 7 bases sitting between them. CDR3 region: CASSEFGDNQPQHF. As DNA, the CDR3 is TGTGCCAGCAGTGAATTCGGGGACAATCAGCCCCAGCATTTT.

In DNA form, the CDR3 reads TGTGCCAGCAGCGCATCGGGACTCAGAGCTCCCGCCCTCCACTTT. As protein: CASSASGLRAPALHF. This chain connects TRBV5-6 to TRBJ1-6, with D perhaps matching TRBD1 (5 bases). The CDR3 sequence is 15 residues long. The V gene lost 4 bases and the J gene lost 14 bases, with 22 bases spanning the gap. Germline V CDR1 and CDR2: SGHDT, YYEEEE.

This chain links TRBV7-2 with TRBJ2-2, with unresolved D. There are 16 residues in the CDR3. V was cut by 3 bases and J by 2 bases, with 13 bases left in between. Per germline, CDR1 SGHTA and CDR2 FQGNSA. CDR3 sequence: CASSFYPTQNTGELFF. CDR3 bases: TGTGCCAGCAGCTTTTATCCCACCCAAAACACCGGGGAGCTGTTTTTT.

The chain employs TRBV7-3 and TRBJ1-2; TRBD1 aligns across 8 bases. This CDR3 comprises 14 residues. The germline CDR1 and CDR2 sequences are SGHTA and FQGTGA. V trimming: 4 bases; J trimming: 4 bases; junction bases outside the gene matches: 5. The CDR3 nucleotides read TGTGCCAGCAGCTCCGGACAGGGTGGCTATGGCTACACCTTC. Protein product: CASSSGQGGYGYTF. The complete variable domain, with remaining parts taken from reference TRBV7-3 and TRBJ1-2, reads GAGVSQTPSNKVTEKGKYVELRCDPISGHTALYWYRQSLGQGPEFLIYFQGTGAADDSGLPNDRFFAVRPEGSVSTLKIQRTERGDSAVYLCASSSGQGGYGYTFGSGTRLTVV.

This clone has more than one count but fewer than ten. In DNA, the CDR3 is TGTGCCAGCAGCCCGGACGCCAACACTGAAGCTTTCTTT. This translates into CASSPDANTEAFF. The chain carries TRBV6-5 and TRBJ1-1; D ambiguous. Trimming took 6 bases from V and 2 from J, leaving 10 bases between them. The CDR3 extends over 13 amino acids. CDR1 and CDR2 from the germline V gene are MNHEY and SVGAGI.

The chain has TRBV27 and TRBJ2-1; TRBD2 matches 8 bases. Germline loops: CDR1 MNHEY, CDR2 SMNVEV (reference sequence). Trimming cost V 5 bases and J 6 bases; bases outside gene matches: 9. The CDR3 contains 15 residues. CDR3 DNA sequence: TGTGCCAGCAGTCCCCTGGGGACTAGGGGCAATGAGCAGTTCTTC. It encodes CASSPLGTRGNEQFF.

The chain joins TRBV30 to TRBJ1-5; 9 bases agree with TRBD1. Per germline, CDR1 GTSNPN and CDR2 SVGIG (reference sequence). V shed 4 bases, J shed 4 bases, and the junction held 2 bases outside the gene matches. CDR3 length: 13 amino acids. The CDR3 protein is CAWTTGGNQPQHF. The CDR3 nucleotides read TGTGCCTGGACGACAGGGGGGAATCAGCCCCAGCATTTT.

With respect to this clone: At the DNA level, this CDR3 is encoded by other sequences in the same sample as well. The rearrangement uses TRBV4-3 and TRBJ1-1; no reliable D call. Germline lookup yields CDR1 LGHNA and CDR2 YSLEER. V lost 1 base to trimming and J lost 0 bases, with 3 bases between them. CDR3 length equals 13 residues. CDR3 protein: CASSQGVNTEAFF. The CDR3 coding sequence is TGCGCCAGCAGCCAAGGGGTGAACACTGAAGCTTTCTTT.

This CDR3 reads CAWSVLVGDNEQFF. The DNA for the CDR3 is TGTGCCTGGAGTGTACTAGTAGGGGACAATGAGCAGTTCTTC. V usage is TRBV30 and J usage is TRBJ2-1, with D perhaps TRBD1 or TRBD2 (5 bases each). V was cut by 0 bases and J by 5 bases, with 11 bases left in between. Per the germline V gene, CDR1 is GTSNPN and CDR2 is SVGIG (reference sequence). This CDR3 spans 14 amino acids.

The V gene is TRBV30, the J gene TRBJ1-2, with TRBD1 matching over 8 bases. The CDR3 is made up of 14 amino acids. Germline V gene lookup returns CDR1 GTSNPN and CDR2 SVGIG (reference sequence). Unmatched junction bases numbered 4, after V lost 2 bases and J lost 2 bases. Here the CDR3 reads CAWSSGTGNYGYTF. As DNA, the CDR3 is TGTGCCTGGAGTTCCGGGACAGGAAACTATGGCTACACCTTC.

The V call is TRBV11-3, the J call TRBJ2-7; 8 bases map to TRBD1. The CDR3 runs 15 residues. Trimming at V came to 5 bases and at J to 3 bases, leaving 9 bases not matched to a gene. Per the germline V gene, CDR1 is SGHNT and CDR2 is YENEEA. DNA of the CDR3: TGTGCCAGCAGCCCCAAGACAGGGGTCTACTACGAGCAGTACTTC. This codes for CASSPKTGVYYEQYF.